The T cell receptor (beta chain) under discussion was sequenced for a study of CD8 T cells in Susac syndrome. The table lists this clonotype with a count of one. Random hexamers primed reverse transcription of about 0.45 to 1 ug RNA. TCRdb ran MiXCR on the immunoSEQ multiplex PCR reads and lists one entry per CDR3 protein. The sample holds some 160,000 distinct CDR3 sequences, about 92% seen once. The CDR3 is 14 residues long. V trimming: 5 bases; J trimming: 4 bases; junction bases outside the gene matches: 4. The clonotype was recovered from a human donor in good health. The chain carries TRBV12-3 or TRBV12-4 and TRBJ1-5; 8 nucleotides agree with TRBD1. Sequences were obtained from CD4+ T cells from PBMCs. CDR3 sequence reads: CASSARTGNQPQHF. CDR3 DNA sequence: TGTGCCAGCAGTGCCCGGACAGGGAATCAGCCCCAGCATTTT.